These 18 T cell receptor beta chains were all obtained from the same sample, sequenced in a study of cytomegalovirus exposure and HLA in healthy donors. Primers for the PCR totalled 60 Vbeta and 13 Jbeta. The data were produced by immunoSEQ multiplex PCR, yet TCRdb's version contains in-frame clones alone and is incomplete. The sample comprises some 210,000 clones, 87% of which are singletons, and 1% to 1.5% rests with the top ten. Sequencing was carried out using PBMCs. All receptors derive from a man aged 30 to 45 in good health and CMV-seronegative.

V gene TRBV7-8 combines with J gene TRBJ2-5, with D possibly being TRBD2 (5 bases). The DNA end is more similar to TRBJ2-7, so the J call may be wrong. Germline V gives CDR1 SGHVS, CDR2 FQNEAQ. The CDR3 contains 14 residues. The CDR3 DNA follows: TGTGCCAGCAGCGAAGATCGGGGTGCGTACGAGCAGTACTTC. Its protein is CASSEDRGAYEQYF.

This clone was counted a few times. As DNA, the CDR3 is TGTGCCAGCAGTTCGACAGGGGAGAACTACGAGCAGTACTTC. Its protein product is CASSSTGENYEQYF. This chain joins TRBV28 and TRBJ2-7; TRBD1 matches 8 bases. CDR1 MDHEN and CDR2 SYDVKM come from the germline V gene. The CDR3 extends over 14 amino acids. V lost 4 bases to trimming and J lost 3 bases; unmatched junction nucleotides: 5.

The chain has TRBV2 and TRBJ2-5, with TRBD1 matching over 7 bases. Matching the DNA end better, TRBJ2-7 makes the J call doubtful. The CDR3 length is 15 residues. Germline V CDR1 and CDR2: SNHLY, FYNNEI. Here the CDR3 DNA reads TGTGCCAGCAGTGAAGGGACAGGAGCCGTCTACGAGCAGTACTTC. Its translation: CASSEGTGAVYEQYF.

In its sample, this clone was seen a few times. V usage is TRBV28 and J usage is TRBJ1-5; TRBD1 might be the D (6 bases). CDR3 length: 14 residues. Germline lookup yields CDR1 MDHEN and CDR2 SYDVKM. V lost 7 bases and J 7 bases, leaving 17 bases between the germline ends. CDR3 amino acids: CASIVQGVGQPQHF. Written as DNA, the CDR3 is TGTGCCAGCATCGTACAGGGCGTAGGCCAGCCCCAGCATTTT.

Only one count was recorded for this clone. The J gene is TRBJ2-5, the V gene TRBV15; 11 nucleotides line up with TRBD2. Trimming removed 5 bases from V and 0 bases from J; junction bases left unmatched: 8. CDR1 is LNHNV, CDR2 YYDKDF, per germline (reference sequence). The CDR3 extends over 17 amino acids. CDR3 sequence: CATSGAGTSGHQETQYF. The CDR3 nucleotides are TGTGCCACCAGCGGAGCCGGGACTAGCGGCCACCAAGAGACCCAGTACTTC.

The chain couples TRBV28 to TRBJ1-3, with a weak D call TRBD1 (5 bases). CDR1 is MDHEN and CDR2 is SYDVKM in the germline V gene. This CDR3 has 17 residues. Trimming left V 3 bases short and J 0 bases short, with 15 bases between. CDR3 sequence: CASSFEGLNLSGNTIYF. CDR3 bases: TGTGCCAGCAGTTTTGAGGGACTTAATCTCTCTGGAAACACCATATATTTT.

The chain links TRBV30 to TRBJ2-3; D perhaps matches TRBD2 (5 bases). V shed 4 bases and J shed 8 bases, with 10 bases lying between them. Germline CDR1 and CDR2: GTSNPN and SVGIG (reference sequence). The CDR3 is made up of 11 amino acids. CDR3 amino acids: CAWNGVGTQYF. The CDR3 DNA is TGTGCCTGGAACGGGGTGGGTACGCAGTATTTT.

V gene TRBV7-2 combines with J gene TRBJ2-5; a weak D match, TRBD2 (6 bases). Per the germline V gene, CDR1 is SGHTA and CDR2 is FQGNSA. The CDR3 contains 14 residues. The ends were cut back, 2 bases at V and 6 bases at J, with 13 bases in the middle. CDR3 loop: CASSLRGLQKTQYF. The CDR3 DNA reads TGTGCCAGCAGCTTACGGGGGTTGCAAAAGACCCAGTACTTC. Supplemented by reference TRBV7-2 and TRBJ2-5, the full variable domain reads GAGVSQSPSNKVTEKGKDVELRCDPISGHTALYWYRQSLGQGLEFLIYFQGNSAPDKSGLPSDRFSAERTGGSVSTLTIQRTQQEDSAVYLCASSLRGLQKTQYFGPGTRLLVL.

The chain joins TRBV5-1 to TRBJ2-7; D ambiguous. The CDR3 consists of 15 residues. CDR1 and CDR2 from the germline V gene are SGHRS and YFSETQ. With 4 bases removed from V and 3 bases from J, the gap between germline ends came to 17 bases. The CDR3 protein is CASSHMSGINYEQYF. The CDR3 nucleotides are TGCGCCAGCAGCCACATGTCAGGTATCAACTACGAGCAGTACTTC.

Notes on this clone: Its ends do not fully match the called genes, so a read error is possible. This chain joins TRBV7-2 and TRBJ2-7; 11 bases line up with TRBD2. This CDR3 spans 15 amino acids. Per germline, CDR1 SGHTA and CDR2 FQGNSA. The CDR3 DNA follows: TGTGCCAGCAGGTTAGGGACTAGCGGTCCCTACGAGCAGTACTTC. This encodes CASRLGTSGPYEQYF.

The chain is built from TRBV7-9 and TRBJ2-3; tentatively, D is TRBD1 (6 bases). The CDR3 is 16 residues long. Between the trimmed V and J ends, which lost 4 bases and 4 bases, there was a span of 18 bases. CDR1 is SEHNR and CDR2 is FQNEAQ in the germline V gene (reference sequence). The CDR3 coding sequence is TGTGCCAGCAGCTCTACATCCGGGACATTTCCAGATACGCAGTATTTT. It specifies CASSSTSGTFPDTQYF.

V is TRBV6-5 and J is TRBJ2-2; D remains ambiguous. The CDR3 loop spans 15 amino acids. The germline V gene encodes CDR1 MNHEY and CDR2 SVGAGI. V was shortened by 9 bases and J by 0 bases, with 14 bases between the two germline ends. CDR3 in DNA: TGTGCCAGTGTCCTTAGACATCCGAACACCGGGGAGCTGTTTTTT. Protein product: CASVLRHPNTGELFF.

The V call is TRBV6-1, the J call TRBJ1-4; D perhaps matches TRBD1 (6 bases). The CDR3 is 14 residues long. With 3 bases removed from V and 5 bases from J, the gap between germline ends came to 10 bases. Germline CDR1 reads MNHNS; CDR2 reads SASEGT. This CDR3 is CASSERGPNEKLFF. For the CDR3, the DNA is TGTGCCAGCAGTGAGCGGGGGCCAAATGAAAAACTGTTTTTT.

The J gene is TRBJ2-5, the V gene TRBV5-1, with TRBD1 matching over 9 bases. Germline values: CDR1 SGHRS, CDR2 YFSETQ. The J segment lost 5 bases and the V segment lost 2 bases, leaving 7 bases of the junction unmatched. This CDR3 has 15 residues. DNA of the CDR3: TGCGCCAGCAGCTTCGGGGACAGGGATTGGGAGACCCAGTACTTC. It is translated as CASSFGDRDWETQYF.

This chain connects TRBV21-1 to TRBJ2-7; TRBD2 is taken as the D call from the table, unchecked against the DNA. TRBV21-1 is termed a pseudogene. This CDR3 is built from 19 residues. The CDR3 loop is CASSKVGRLPGTSGYEQYF. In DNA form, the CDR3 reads TGTGCCAGCAGCAAAGTAGGGAGACTTCCCGGGACTAGCGGCTACGAGCAGTACTTC.

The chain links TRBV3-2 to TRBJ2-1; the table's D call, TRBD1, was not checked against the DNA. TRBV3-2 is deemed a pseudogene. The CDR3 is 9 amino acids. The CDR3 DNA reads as TGTGAGTGGGACAGCTTGCAGTTCTTC. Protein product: CEWDSLQFF.

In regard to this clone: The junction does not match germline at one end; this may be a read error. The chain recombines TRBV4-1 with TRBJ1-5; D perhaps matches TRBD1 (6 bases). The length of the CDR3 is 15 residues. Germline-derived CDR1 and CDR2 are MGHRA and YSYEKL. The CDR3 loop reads CASSQVDRSNQPQRF. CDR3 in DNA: TGCGCCAGCAGCCAAGTTGACAGGAGCAATCAGCCCCAGCGTTTT.

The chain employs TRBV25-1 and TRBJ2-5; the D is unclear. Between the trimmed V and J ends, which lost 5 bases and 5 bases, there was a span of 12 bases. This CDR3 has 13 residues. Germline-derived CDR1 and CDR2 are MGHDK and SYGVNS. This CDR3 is CASSSPWAETQYF. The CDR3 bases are TGTGCCAGCAGTTCCCCCTGGGCGGAGACCCAGTACTTC.